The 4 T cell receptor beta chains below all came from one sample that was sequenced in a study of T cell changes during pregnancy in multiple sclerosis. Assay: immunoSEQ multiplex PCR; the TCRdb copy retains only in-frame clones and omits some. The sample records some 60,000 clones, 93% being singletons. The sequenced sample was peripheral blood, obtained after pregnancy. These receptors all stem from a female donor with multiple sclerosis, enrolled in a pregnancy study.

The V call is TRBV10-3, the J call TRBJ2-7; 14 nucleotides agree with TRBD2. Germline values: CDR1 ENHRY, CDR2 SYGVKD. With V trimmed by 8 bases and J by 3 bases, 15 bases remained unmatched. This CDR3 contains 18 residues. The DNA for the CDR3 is TGTGCCATCGCCCGGACAGGGCCGGGACTAGCGGGAGTCTACGAGCAGTACTTC. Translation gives CAIARTGPGLAGVYEQYF.

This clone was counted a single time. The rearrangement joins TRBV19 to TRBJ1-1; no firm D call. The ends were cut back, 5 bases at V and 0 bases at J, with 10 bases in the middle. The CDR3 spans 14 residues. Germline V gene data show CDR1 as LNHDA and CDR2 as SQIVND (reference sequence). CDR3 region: CASSYERVNTEAFF. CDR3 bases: TGTGCCAGTAGTTACGAGAGGGTGAACACTGAAGCTTTCTTT.

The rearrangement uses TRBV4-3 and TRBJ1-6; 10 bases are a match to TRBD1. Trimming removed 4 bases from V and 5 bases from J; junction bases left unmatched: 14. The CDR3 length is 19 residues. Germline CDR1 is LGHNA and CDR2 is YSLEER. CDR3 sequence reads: CASSPSPGTGASNNSPLHF. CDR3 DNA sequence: TGCGCCAGCAGCCCCAGCCCCGGGACAGGGGCTTCCAATAATTCACCCCTCCACTTT.

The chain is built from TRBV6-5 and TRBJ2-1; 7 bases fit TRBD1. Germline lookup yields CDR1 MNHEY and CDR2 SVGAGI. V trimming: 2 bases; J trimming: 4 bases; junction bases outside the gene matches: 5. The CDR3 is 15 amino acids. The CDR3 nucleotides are TGTGCCAGCAGTTACCGGGACAGACTTTACAATGAGCAGTTCTTC. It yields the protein CASSYRDRLYNEQFF.